This T cell receptor (beta chain) was recorded in a study of cytomegalovirus exposure and HLA in healthy donors. Overall study context: Genotyping of some 400 donors showed that over 80% belonged to the Caucasian-associated ancestry cluster. Study-wide results and limits: The investigators catalogued 150 to 200 TCR beta chains as cytomegalovirus-associated. A link between a missense DCLRE1C variant and TCR beta V- and J-gene trimming emerged from a later analysis. In a later analysis, about 17,000 TCR beta sequences were associated with HLA alleles at 0.05 false discovery rate.

The primer mix had 60 Vbeta and 13 Jbeta primers. Here immunoSEQ multiplex PCR was the method, and the copy in TCRdb shows in-frame clones only, minus some. This table has about 170,000 clones, around 85% appearing once. This clone was picked up a small number of times. Antigen unknown. The V gene lost 6 bases and the J gene lost 2 bases, with 13 bases spanning the gap. This CDR3 is 14 amino acids long. Germline V gene lookup returns CDR1 MNHNS and CDR2 SASEGT. The chain employs TRBV6-1 and TRBJ2-5; D perhaps matches TRBD1 (5 bases). The TCR originated in a male donor in good health and CMV-seronegative. The sample was PBMCs. CDR3 DNA: TGTGCCAGCAGGGACACAAGACGACAAGAGACCCAGTACTTC. Translation: CASRDTRRQETQYF.